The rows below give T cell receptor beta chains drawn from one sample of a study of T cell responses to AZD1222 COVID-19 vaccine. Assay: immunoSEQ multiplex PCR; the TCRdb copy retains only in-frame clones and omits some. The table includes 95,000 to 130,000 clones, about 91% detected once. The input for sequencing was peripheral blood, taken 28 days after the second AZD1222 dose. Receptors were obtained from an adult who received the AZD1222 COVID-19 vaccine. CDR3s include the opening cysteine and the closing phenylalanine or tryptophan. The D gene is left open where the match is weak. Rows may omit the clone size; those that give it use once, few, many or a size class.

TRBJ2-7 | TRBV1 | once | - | TGCACCAGCAGCCAAGAAAGCTTAGAGACTATACTTTACGAGCAGTACTTC | CTSSQESLETILYEQYF
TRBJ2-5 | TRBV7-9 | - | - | TGTGCCAGCAGCTTAGAAGTGACGGAGGGTTTGGAGACCCAGTACTTC | CASSLEVTEGLETQYF
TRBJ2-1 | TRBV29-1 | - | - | TGCAGCGTTGAATCGACTCCTTATCCCCCCTACAATGAGCAGTTCTTC | CSVESTPYPPYNEQFF
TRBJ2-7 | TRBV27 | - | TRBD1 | TGTGCCAGCAGCCCCGGGACAGGGATAGGCGAGCAGTACTTC | CASSPGTGIGEQYF
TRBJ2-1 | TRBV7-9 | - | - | TGTGCCAGCAGCTTACAAGCAGCGGGCTACAATGAGCAGTTCTTC | CASSLQAAGYNEQFF
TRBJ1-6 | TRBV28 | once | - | TGTGCCAGCAGTACCGCGAGACGGGGGTCGGATTCACCCCTCCACTTT | CASSTARRGSDSPLHF
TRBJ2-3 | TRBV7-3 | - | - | TGTGCCAGCAGCTTAAGGTGGGGAGATACGCAGTATTTT | CASSLRWGDTQYF
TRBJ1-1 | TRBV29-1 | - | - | TGCAGCGTCCAAAGAGGGGGGGGACGCTTCTTT | CSVQRGGGRFF
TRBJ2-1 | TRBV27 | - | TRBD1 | TGTGCCAGCAGCCGGAGGATGGGACAGGGTGCCAATGAGCAGTTCTTC | CASSRRMGQGANEQFF
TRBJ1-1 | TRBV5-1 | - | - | TGCGCCAGCAGCTTGGTGGGGGGATTGACACGCCAACATCGGGAGAACACTGAAGCTTTCTTT | CASSLVGGLTRQHRENTEAFF
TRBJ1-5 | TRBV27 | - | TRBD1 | TGTGCCAGCAGTAGTGGACAGGGGATCCAGCCCCAGCATTTT | CASSSGQGIQPQHF
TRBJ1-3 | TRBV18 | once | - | TGTGCCAGCTCACCAACCGGAACAGGGAAGACGGGAAACACCATATATTTT | CASSPTGTGKTGNTIYF
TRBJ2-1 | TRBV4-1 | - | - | TGCGCCAGCAGCCAAGGAGAAAAGCGGCGCTACAATGAGCAGTTCTTC | CASSQGEKRRYNEQFF
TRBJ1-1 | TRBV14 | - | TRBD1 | TGTGCCAGCAGCCATCTGACAGGGAGGAACACTGAAGCTTTCTTT | CASSHLTGRNTEAFF
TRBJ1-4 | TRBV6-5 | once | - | TGTGCCAGCAGTTACTCCGGGCCATCTAATGAAAAACTGTTTTTT | CASSYSGPSNEKLFF
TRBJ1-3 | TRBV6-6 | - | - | TGTGCCAGCAGTTACTCGATCCCGGGGGGAGGAAACACCATATATTTT | CASSYSIPGGGNTIYF
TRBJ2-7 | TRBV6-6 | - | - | TGTGCCAGCAGTCCCCAGACAGACTACGAGCAGTACTTC | CASSPQTDYEQYF
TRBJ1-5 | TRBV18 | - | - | TGTGCCAGCTCTTCCGGAGGTCCCCAGCATTTT | CASSSGGPQHF
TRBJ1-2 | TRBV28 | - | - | TGTGCCAGCAGTTTACACGTCGGGGGTGGCTACACCTTC | CASSLHVGGGYTF
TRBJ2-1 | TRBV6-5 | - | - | TGTGCCAGCAGCCAACTCGGCAATGAGCAGTTCTTC | CASSQLGNEQFF
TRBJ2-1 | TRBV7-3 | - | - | TGTGCCAGCAGCTCACATTTCTGGCGGAGTCCCAACAATGAGCAGTTCTTC | CASSSHFWRSPNNEQFF
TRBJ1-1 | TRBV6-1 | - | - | TGTGCCAGCAGTGAACCAGACAGGAGGAACACTGAAGCTTTCTTT | CASSEPDRRNTEAFF
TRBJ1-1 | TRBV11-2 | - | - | TGTGCCAGCAGCTTAGTTCGGGGGAACACTGAAGCTTTCTTT | CASSLVRGNTEAFF
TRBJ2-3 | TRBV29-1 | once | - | TGCAGCGCATTCACAGATACGCAGTATTTT | CSAFTDTQYF
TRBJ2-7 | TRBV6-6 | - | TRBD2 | TGTGCCAGCAGTCCAAACCAACGAAGCGGGAGCTCCTACGAGCAGTACTTC | CASSPNQRSGSSYEQYF
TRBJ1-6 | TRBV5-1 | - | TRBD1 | TGCGCCAGCAGGGCCGGGACAGGGTATAATTCACCCCTCCACTTT | CASRAGTGYNSPLHF
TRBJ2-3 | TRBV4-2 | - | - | TGTGCCAGCAGTGAAGACAGGAGACCCACAGATACGCAGTATTTT | CASSEDRRPTDTQYF
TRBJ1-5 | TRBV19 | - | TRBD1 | TGTGCCAGTAGTAACCTGACGGGGACAGATCAGCCCCAGCATTTT | CASSNLTGTDQPQHF
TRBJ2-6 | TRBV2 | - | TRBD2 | TGTGCCAGCAGTGAAAGTGGGACTAGCGGGACTGGGGCCAACGTCCTGACTTTC | CASSESGTSGTGANVLTF
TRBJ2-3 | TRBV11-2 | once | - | TGTGCCAGCAGCTTTCTTGGGCGAGTTAGCACAGATACGCAGTATTTT | CASSFLGRVSTDTQYF
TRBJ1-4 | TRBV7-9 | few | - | TGTGCCAGCAGCTTAGAGGCAGGGGCGGTGAAACTGTTTTTT | CASSLEAGAVKLFF
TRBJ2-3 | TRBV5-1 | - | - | TGCGCCAGCAGCTTTCAATCCCCGAGCACAGATACGCAGTATTTT | CASSFQSPSTDTQYF
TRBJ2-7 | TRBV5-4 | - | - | TGTGCCAGCACCTCTCTAGCGCACCCTTCCGAGCAGTACTTC | CASTSLAHPSEQYF
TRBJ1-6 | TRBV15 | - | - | TGTGCCACCAGGAGAGGGAACAGGGAGGAGTCACCCCTCCACTTT | CATRRGNREESPLHF
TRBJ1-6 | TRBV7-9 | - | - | TGTGCCAGCAGGAGGGACGGAAATTCACCCCTCCACTTT | CASRRDGNSPLHF
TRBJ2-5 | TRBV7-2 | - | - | TGTGCCAGCAGCTTCGGTGGGCATCCCTCGACCGAGACCCAGTACTTC | CASSFGGHPSTETQYF
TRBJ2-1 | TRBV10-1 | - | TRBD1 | TGCGCCACGGGGACAGGCTACAATGAGCAGTTCTTC | CATGTGYNEQFF
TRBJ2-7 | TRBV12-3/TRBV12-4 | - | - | TGTGCCAGCAGTTTTGGGTACGAGCAGTACTTC | CASSFGYEQYF
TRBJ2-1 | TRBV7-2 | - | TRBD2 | TGTGCCAGCAGCTTAGAAGCGGGAGGAATATATGAGCAGTTCTTC | CASSLEAGGIYEQFF
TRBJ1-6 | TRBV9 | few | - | TGTGCCAGCAGCGTAGGGGCAGGGGAAGGTTCACCCCTCCACTTT | CASSVGAGEGSPLHF
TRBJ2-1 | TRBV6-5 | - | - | TGTGCCAGCTCCCGAGTGGGGGAGTACAATGAGCAGTTCTTC | CASSRVGEYNEQFF
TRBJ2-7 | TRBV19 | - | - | TGTGCCAGTAGTAGGATTTCCCCCAGCTACGAGCAGTACTTC | CASSRISPSYEQYF
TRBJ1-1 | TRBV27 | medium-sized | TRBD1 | TGTGCCAGCACGAAGACAGGGGTGAGGAACACTGAAGCTTTCTTT | CASTKTGVRNTEAFF
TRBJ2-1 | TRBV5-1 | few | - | TGCGCCAGCAGTCTGACCAATTCCCCCTACAATGAGCAGTTCTTC | CASSLTNSPYNEQFF
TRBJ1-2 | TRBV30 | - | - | TGTGCCTGGACTTTTCGGGGACGCACCGCGGGAGGCTACACCTTC | CAWTFRGRTAGGYTF
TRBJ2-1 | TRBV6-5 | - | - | TGTGCCAGCAGCCGAGGACATGAACCCTACAATGAGCAGTTCTTC | CASSRGHEPYNEQFF
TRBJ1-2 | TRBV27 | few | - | TGTGCCAGCAGTTTATCTTACAGGACCGCGTATGGCTACACCTTC | CASSLSYRTAYGYTF
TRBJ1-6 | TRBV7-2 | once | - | TGTGCCAGCAGCTTATTAGTGAGGGGTTCACCCCTCCACTTT | CASSLLVRGSPLHF
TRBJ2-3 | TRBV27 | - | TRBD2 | TGTGCCAGCAGTTCGGGACTAGCGGACGCCACAGATACGCAGTATTTT | CASSSGLADATDTQYF
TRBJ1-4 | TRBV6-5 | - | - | TGTGCCAGCAGCTCCCGGACAGCCCTAGAAAAACTGTTTTTT | CASSSRTALEKLFF
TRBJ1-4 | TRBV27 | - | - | TGTGCCAGCAGTCCGCAACTAGGACTATCTGAAAAACTGTTTTTT | CASSPQLGLSEKLFF
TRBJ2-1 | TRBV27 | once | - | TGTGCCAGCAGTTTATACGTGGGAGGGGGTGAGCAGTTCTTC | CASSLYVGGGEQFF
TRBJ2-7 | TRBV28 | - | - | TGTGCCAGCAGTTTACCCAGGGGGGACGAGCAGTACTTC | CASSLPRGDEQYF
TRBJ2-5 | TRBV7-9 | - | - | TGTGCCAGTCTCCTGGGAGGCCAAGAGACCCAGTACTTC | CASLLGGQETQYF
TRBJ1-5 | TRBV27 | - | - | TGTGCCAGCAGTCGGGGCGTCAACAATCAGCCCCAGCATTTT | CASSRGVNNQPQHF
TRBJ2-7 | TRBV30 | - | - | TGTGCCTGGAGCAGGGCTTACGAGCAGTACTTC | CAWSRAYEQYF
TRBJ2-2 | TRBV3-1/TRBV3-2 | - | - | TGTGCCAGCAGCCCGGCGGGTCAGGAACGACGGACCGGGGAGCTGTTTTTT | CASSPAGQERRTGELFF
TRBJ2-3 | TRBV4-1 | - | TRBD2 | TGCGCCAGCAGCCTCGGACTAGAGGAAGATACGCAGTATTTT | CASSLGLEEDTQYF
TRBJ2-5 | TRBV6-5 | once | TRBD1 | TGTGCCAGCAGTACCAGGACAGGGGCAGGGGAGACCCAGTACTTC | CASSTRTGAGETQYF
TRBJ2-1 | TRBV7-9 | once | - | TGTGCCAGCAGCTTAGTTAACAATGAGCAGTTCTTC | CASSLVNNEQFF